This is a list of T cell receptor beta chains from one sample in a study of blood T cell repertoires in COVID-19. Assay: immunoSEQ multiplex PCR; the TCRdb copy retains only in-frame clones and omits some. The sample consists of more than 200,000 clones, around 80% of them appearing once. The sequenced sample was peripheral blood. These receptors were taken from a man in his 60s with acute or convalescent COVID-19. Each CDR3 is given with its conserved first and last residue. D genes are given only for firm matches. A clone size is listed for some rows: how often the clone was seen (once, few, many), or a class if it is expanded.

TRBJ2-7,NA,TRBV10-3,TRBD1,TGTGCCATCAGAGCGGGACAGGGGGCAGGGACGGGACCCTACGAGCAGTACTTC,CAIRAGQGAGTGPYEQYF
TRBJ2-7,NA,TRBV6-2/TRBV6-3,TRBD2,TGTGCCAGCAGTTTTCGGACTAGCGGGAGGGCAAACGAGCAGTACTTC,CASSFRTSGRANEQYF
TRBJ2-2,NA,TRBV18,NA,TGTGCCAGCTCACCAGAGAGGAACACCGGGGAGCTGTTTTTT,CASSPERNTGELFF
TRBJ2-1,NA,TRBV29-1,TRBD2,TGCAGCGTAGCCCGGGGGGAGGGCAATGAGCAGTTCTTC,CSVARGEGNEQFF
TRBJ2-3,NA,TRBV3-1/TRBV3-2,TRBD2,TGTGCCAGCAGCCTCCGACTAGCGGGGGTCACAGATACGCAGTATTTT,CASSLRLAGVTDTQYF
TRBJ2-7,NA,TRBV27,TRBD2,TGTGCCAGCAGTTTCGGGGGGAGCGGTGTTTCCTACGAGCAGTACTTC,CASSFGGSGVSYEQYF
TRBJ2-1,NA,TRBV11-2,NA,TGTGCCAGCAGCTCCATTCGCCTTAGGGGCTTGAATGAGCAGTTCTTC,CASSSIRLRGLNEQFF
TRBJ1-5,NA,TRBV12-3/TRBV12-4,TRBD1,TGTGCCAGCAGTTTAGGGACAGGAGAGCACTCATTT,CASSLGTGEHSF
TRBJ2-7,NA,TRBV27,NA,TGTGCCAGCAGTTTTATGGAGAGACGGGAGCAGTACTTC,CASSFMERREQYF
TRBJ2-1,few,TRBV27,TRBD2,TGTGCCAGCAGTTCTTTACTCTACGCGGGAGGGCCGGGTAGTGAGCAGTTCTTC,CASSSLLYAGGPGSEQFF
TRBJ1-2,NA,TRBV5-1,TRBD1,TGCGCCAGCAAAGGGGGCCTAGATGGCTACACCTTC,CASKGGLDGYTF
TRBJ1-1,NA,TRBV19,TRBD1,TGTGCCAGTCTTCATCGACAGGGGAGTGAAGCTTTCTTT,CASLHRQGSEAFF
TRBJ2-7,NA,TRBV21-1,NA,TGTGCCAGCCGACAGGACTCCTACGAGCAGTACTTC,CASRQDSYEQYF
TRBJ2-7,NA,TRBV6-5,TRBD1,TGTGCCAGCAGTCCTCCGACAGGGGGTGGGTACGAGCAGTACTTC,CASSPPTGGGYEQYF
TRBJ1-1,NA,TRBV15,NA,TGTGCCACCAGCTCTTCACAGGGTGGCACTGAAGCTTTCTTT,CATSSSQGGTEAFF
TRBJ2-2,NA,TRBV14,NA,TGTGCCAGCAGCCAAGAAGGAGGGGTCAACACCGGGGAGCTGTTTTTT,CASSQEGGVNTGELFF
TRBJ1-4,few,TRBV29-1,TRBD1,TGCAGCGTTGAAGGGGAGGACAGGGCCCTGGGGAAACTGTTTTTT,CSVEGEDRALGKLFF
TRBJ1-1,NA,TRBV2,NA,TGTGCCAGCGGGCAGGGGAATACTCGGAAAGCTTTCTTT,CASGQGNTRKAFF